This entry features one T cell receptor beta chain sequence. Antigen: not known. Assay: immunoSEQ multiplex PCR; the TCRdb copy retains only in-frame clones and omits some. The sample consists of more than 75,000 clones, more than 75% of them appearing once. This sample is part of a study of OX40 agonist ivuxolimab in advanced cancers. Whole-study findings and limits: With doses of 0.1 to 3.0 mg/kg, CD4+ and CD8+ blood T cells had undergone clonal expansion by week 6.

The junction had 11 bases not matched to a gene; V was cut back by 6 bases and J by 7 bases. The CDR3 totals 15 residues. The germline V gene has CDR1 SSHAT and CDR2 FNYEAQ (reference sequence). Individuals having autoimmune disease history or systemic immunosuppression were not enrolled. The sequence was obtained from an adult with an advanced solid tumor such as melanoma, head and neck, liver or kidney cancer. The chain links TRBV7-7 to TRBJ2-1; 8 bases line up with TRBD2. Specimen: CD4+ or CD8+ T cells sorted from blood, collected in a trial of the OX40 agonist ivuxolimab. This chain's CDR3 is CASRSLSGSENEQFF. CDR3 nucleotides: TGTGCCAGCAGATCCTTAAGCGGGAGTGAGAATGAGCAGTTCTTC.